The 32 T cell receptor beta chains below come from one sample, sequenced in a study of blood T cell repertoires in COVID-19. Method: immunoSEQ multiplex PCR; TCRdb's copy keeps in-frame clones and lacks some. The table has roughly 160,000 clones, 86% seen once; the top ten hold almost 1%. Sequencing used peripheral blood. Every receptor here comes from a man younger than 30 with acute or convalescent COVID-19.

The rearrangement uses TRBV3-1 (or the pseudogene TRBV3-2) and TRBJ1-6; the match to TRBD1 covers 7 bases. The germline V gene has CDR1 LGHDT and CDR2 YNNKEL (reference sequence). This CDR3 is built from 18 residues. V dropped 3 bases and J dropped 3; count of bases not matched to a gene: 11. The CDR3 nucleotides are TGTGCCAGCAGCCAGGGGACAGACTTATATTACTATAATTCACCCCTCCACTTT. Its translation: CASSQGTDLYYYNSPLHF.

This chain connects TRBV6-5 to TRBJ2-3; 7 bases align to TRBD2. Germline V gives CDR1 MNHEY, CDR2 SVGAGI. This CDR3 comprises 15 residues. Trimming took 4 bases from V and 5 from J; bases not matched to a gene: 9. The CDR3 loop reads CASSLMGGGEDTQYF. Written as DNA, the CDR3 is TGTGCCAGCAGTTTAATGGGTGGGGGGGAAGATACGCAGTATTTT.

This chain uses TRBV9 with TRBJ2-2, with 8 bases aligning to TRBD1. With V trimmed by 4 bases and J by 5 bases, 7 bases remained unmatched. Germline values: CDR1 SGDLS, CDR2 YYNGEE. The CDR3 runs to 15 residues. CDR3 loop: CASSPITGGTGELFF. CDR3 in DNA: TGTGCCAGCAGCCCCATTACAGGGGGTACCGGGGAGCTGTTTTTT. Looking up the rest from reference TRBV9 and TRBJ2-2 gives the full variable domain: DSGVTQTPKHLITATGQRVTLRCSPRSGDLSVYWYQQSLDQGLQFLIQYYNGEERAKGNILERFSAQQFPDLHSELNLSSLELGDSALYFCASSPITGGTGELFFGEGSRLTVL.

The rearrangement joins TRBV5-4 to TRBJ2-2; 7 bases agree with TRBD2. Per the germline V gene, CDR1 is SGHNT and CDR2 is YYREEE (reference sequence). V gave up 0 bases and J gave up 0 bases; unmatched junction bases: 5. CDR3 length: 17 residues. CDR3 sequence (DNA): TGTGCCAGCAGCTTGGTAGGGCTAGCGGCGAACACCGGGGAGCTGTTTTTT. This codes for CASSLVGLAANTGELFF.

The genes are TRBV7-8 and TRBJ2-1, with TRBD2 matching 7 bases. The CDR3 totals 18 residues. V gave up 1 base and J gave up 8 bases; unmatched junction bases: 17. Germline V gene data show CDR1 as SGHVS and CDR2 as FQNEAQ. The CDR3 coding sequence is TGTGCCAGCAGCTTAGAATTGGCGGGACTACCGCAGTTTGATGAGCAGTTCTTC. Translated, it gives CASSLELAGLPQFDEQFF.

The chain uses TRBV5-1 and TRBJ2-1, with TRBD1 matching over 9 bases. Germline V lookup: CDR1 SGHRS, CDR2 YFSETQ. This CDR3 region has 15 residues. The junction had 6 bases not matched to a gene; V was cut back by 2 bases and J by 6 bases. CDR3: CASSLPGQGLNEQFF. DNA for the CDR3: TGCGCCAGCAGCTTACCGGGACAGGGACTCAATGAGCAGTTCTTC.

About this clone: This CDR3 is also generated by other DNA sequences in the sample. The chain has TRBV5-4 and TRBJ2-5, with D maybe TRBD1 (6 bases). The CDR3 runs 13 residues. CDR1 and CDR2 (germline): SGHNT, YYREEE (reference sequence). Trimming took 3 bases from V and 3 from J, leaving 9 bases between them. The chain's CDR3 is CASSSWTEETQYF. The CDR3 DNA sequence: TGTGCCAGCAGCTCATGGACAGAAGAGACCCAGTACTTC.

The chain recombines TRBV3-1 (or the pseudogene TRBV3-2) with TRBJ1-1, with TRBD1 matching 8 bases. The germline gives CDR1 LGHDT, CDR2 YNNKEL (reference sequence). With V trimmed by 1 base and J by 5 bases, 6 bases remained unmatched. The CDR3 is 15 residues long. CDR3 sequence reads: CASSQADRVWTEAFF. The DNA of the CDR3 is TGTGCCAGCAGCCAAGCGGACAGGGTATGGACTGAAGCTTTCTTT.

The chain uses TRBV12-3 or TRBV12-4 and TRBJ1-2; D not resolved. The CDR3 covers 13 residues. V lost 2 bases to trimming and J lost 5 bases, with 9 bases between them. The CDR3 DNA reads as TGTGCCAGCAGTTTAAACGGAGGATATGGCTACACCTTC. Translated, it gives CASSLNGGYGYTF.

The genes are TRBV11-3 and TRBJ2-3, with TRBD2 as a possible D gene (7 bases). V shed 3 bases and J shed 5 bases, with 15 bases lying between them. CDR1 and CDR2 (germline): SGHNT, YENEEA. The CDR3 has 15 amino acids. The chain's CDR3 is CASSLGGGAGDTQYF. CDR3 bases: TGTGCCAGCAGCTTGGGCGGGGGCGCGGGAGATACGCAGTATTTT.

The chain joins TRBV9 to TRBJ1-3; a possible D gene is TRBD1 (5 bases). The V gene lost 3 bases and the J gene lost 0 bases, with 10 bases spanning the gap. This CDR3 contains 15 residues. From germline, CDR1 is SGDLS and CDR2 YYNGEE. In DNA form, the CDR3 reads TGTGCCAGCAGCGCCCGGGGGAGCTCTGGAAACACCATATATTTT. It codes for CASSARGSSGNTIYF.

The V gene is TRBV7-9, the J gene TRBJ1-6; no clear D. The germline V gene encodes CDR1 SEHNR and CDR2 FQNEAQ (reference sequence). The V end lost 2 bases, the J end lost 8 bases, and 7 bases lay between the germline ends. This CDR3 has 13 residues. CDR3 nucleotides: TGTGCCAGCAGCTTACCGGCGGATTCACCCCTCCACTTT. Translated, it gives CASSLPADSPLHF. Full variable domain (rest looked up from reference TRBV7-9 and TRBJ1-6): DTGVSQNPRHKITKRGQNVTFRCDPISEHNRLYWYRQTLGQGPEFLTYFQNEAQLEKSRLLSDRFSAERPKGSFSTLEIQRTEQGDSAMYLCASSLPADSPLHFGNGTRLTVT.

This chain connects TRBV5-5 to TRBJ2-7; 12 bases are a match to TRBD1. Germline values: CDR1 SGHKS, CDR2 YYEKEE (reference sequence). The CDR3 extends over 14 amino acids. J was trimmed by 3 bases and V by 5 bases; bases with no gene match: 3. The CDR3 region is CASSRDRGHYEQYV. The DNA of the CDR3 is TGTGCCAGCAGTAGGGACAGGGGGCACTACGAGCAGTACGTC.

The chain couples TRBV5-1 to TRBJ2-3; TRBD1 is a possible D gene (6 bases). Trimming shortened V by 8 bases and J by 0 bases, and 16 bases separated the two germline ends. Germline CDR1 is SGHRS and CDR2 is YFSETQ. The CDR3 covers 15 residues. The CDR3 coding sequence is TGCGCCAGGTTCGGCCGGACAGCCAGCACAGATACGCAGTATTTT. Residues: CARFGRTASTDTQYF.

This rearrangement joins TRBV29-1 to TRBJ1-2; 7 positions match TRBD1. J lost 8 bases, V lost 5 bases, and 5 bases had no gene match. The CDR3 runs 11 residues. CDR1 and CDR2 from the germline V gene are SQVTM and ANQGSEA. The CDR3 DNA reads TGCAGCGTTTCACAGGGGTCCGGCTACACCTTC. Its protein is CSVSQGSGYTF.

The V call is TRBV11-2, the J call TRBJ2-2, with 9 bases that match TRBD1. The CDR3 length is 14 residues. The germline CDR1 and CDR2 sequences are SGHAT and FQNNGV. Germline trimming cut 5 bases from V and 6 bases from J; bases unmatched to any gene: 4. For the CDR3, the DNA is TGTGCCAGCAGCCCGACAGGGGGAGCCGGGGAGCTGTTTTTT. It yields the protein CASSPTGGAGELFF.

The chain is built from TRBV6-1 and TRBJ2-7, with D possibly matching TRBD1 (5 bases). Germline CDR1 is MNHNS and CDR2 is SASEGT. The CDR3 has 14 amino acids. The germline V and J ends were trimmed by 3 bases and 5 bases, with 14 bases remaining between them. CDR3 residues: CASSEMPGRNEQYV. The CDR3 bases are TGTGCCAGCAGTGAGATGCCAGGGCGGAACGAGCAGTACGTC.

The V gene is TRBV5-1, the J gene TRBJ2-1, with D possibly TRBD1 on 6 matching bases. This CDR3 has 16 amino acids. The V end was cut by 6 bases, the J end by 2 bases, with 18 bases between. The germline gives CDR1 SGHRS, CDR2 YFSETQ. CDR3 sequence: CASTSSDRITYNEQFF. In DNA form, the CDR3 reads TGCGCCAGCACATCTTCTGACAGGATCACCTACAATGAGCAGTTCTTC.

This clone is a singleton in its sample. The rearrangement uses TRBV4-2 and TRBJ1-1; a weak D match, TRBD1 (5 bases). Germline V gene lookup returns CDR1 LGHNA and CDR2 YNFKEQ. This CDR3 has 14 amino acids. Trimming pared 0 bases from V and 5 bases from J, leaving 10 bases between. CDR3 in amino acids: CASSQETEGTEAFF. Here the CDR3 DNA reads TGTGCCAGCAGCCAAGAAACGGAGGGGACTGAAGCTTTCTTT.

J is TRBJ1-2 and V is TRBV5-6, with 7 bases that match TRBD1. Trimming cost V 2 bases and J 4 bases; bases outside gene matches: 14. Germline V CDR1 and CDR2: SGHDT, YYEEEE. This CDR3 contains 17 residues. The CDR3 sequence: CASSFRPQTGPPYGYTF. DNA for the CDR3: TGTGCCAGCAGCTTTCGACCCCAGACAGGGCCTCCCTATGGCTACACCTTC.

The chain combines TRBV23-1 with TRBJ1-2, with D unresolved. TRBV23-1 is filed as an ORF, its function uncertain. The CDR3 has 13 amino acids. Trimming shortened V by 3 bases and J by 4 bases, and 9 bases separated the two germline ends. CDR3 protein: CASSQTDSYGYTF. The DNA of the CDR3 is TGCGCCAGCAGTCAGACGGACTCCTATGGCTACACCTTC.

CDR3 amino acids: CASSLTGEGTEAFF. CDR3 in DNA: TGTGCCAGCAGCTTAACAGGGGAGGGGACTGAAGCTTTCTTT. The chain joins TRBV7-3 to TRBJ1-1; possible D gene TRBD1, 5 bases. The CDR3 length is 14 residues. The V gene lost 0 bases and the J gene lost 5 bases, with 10 bases spanning the gap. Germline V gene data show CDR1 as SGHTA and CDR2 as FQGTGA.

The DNA of the CDR3 is TGTGCCAGCAGCTTAGTTACGGGGGGTTCAGATACGCAGTATTTT. It specifies CASSLVTGGSDTQYF. The chain carries TRBV7-2 and TRBJ2-3; 7 bases line up with TRBD2. The CDR3 extends over 15 amino acids. After removal of 1 base from V and 4 bases from J, the junction contained 5 bases not matched to a gene. Germline V gene sequence: CDR1 SGHTA, CDR2 FQGNSA. The variable domain in full, with the rest retrieved from reference TRBV7-2 and TRBJ2-3, is GAGVSQSPSNKVTEKGKDVELRCDPISGHTALYWYRQSLGQGLEFLIYFQGNSAPDKSGLPSDRFSAERTGGSVSTLTIQRTQQEDSAVYLCASSLVTGGSDTQYFGPGTRLTVL.

This rearrangement joins TRBV15 to TRBJ1-6, with D possibly being TRBD1 (5 bases). CDR3 length: 15 amino acids. Germline CDR1 reads LNHNV; CDR2 reads YYDKDF (reference sequence). The V end was cut by 2 bases, the J end by 8 bases, with 13 bases between. CDR3 DNA sequence: TGTGCCACCAGCAGATCAACAGGCACTCATTCACCCCTCCACTTT. Protein: CATSRSTGTHSPLHF.

The V gene is TRBV2, the J gene TRBJ1-5; no definite D call. This CDR3 region has 15 residues. With 4 bases removed from V and 2 bases from J, the gap between germline ends came to 12 bases. CDR1 is SNHLY, CDR2 FYNNEI, per germline. The CDR3 region has the DNA TGTGCCAGCAGTGCCTTAGGGAGGGGCAATCAGCCCCAGCATTTT. This sequence encodes CASSALGRGNQPQHF.

The chain has TRBV5-1 and TRBJ2-5; TRBD2 aligns across 13 bases. CDR3 length: 17 residues. Losses at the gene ends were 1 base for V and 6 bases for J; bases not matched to a gene: 9. The V gene's germline CDR1 is SGHRS and CDR2 YFSETQ. Here the CDR3 reads CASSLTPGLAGMKTQYF. CDR3 nucleotides: TGCGCCAGCAGCTTGACCCCGGGACTAGCGGGGATGAAGACCCAGTACTTC.

The genes are TRBV2 and TRBJ1-1; D might be TRBD1 (5 bases). Germline values: CDR1 SNHLY, CDR2 FYNNEI. The CDR3 runs 13 residues. V dropped 6 bases and J dropped 4 bases, with 12 bases sitting between them. CDR3 amino acids: CASSRSGGTEAFF. The CDR3 DNA reads as TGTGCCAGCAGCCGGTCCGGGGGCACTGAAGCTTTCTTT.

The chain joins TRBV30 to TRBJ2-7; 8 bases are shared with TRBD2. The germline V gene has CDR1 GTSNPN and CDR2 SVGIG (reference sequence). The CDR3 loop spans 15 amino acids. V lost 5 bases to trimming and J lost 3 bases; unmatched junction nucleotides: 12. Written as DNA, the CDR3 is TGTGCCTGGGGTGAGCGGGGGACCTACCTCTACGAGCAGTACTTC. It is translated as CAWGERGTYLYEQYF.

This clone was picked up one time. V usage is TRBV19 and J usage is TRBJ1-5, with a weak D call TRBD1 (5 bases). The length of the CDR3 is 16 residues. The germline gives CDR1 LNHDA, CDR2 SQIVND (reference sequence). Trimming took 2 bases from V and 0 from J, leaving 11 bases between them. CDR3 in DNA: TGTGCCAGTAGTATATCAGGGTTTCATAGCAATCAGCCCCAGCATTTT. It encodes CASSISGFHSNQPQHF.

The chain combines TRBV28 with TRBJ1-1, with a tentative D call TRBD1 (5 bases). V was shortened by 0 bases and J by 2 bases, with 10 bases between the two germline ends. The CDR3 spans 15 residues. Per germline, CDR1 MDHEN and CDR2 SYDVKM. Here the CDR3 DNA reads TGTGCCAGCAGTTTATGGGGGGGAGGCAACACTGAAGCTTTCTTT. Its protein is CASSLWGGGNTEAFF.

J is TRBJ2-7 and V is TRBV21-1; the table's D call of TRBD1 was not tested on the DNA. TRBV21-1 is labeled a pseudogene. CDR3 length equals 16 residues. CDR3 region: CASSLHPGQGHNEQYF. The CDR3 DNA follows: TGTGCCAGCAGTCTACATCCGGGACAGGGTCACAACGAGCAGTACTTC.

The chain joins TRBV30 to TRBJ1-4, with D tentatively TRBD1 (6 bases). Trimming stripped 0 bases from V and 8 bases from J, with 10 bases between. The CDR3 has 13 residues. Germline-derived CDR1 and CDR2 are GTSNPN and SVGIG (reference sequence). As DNA, the CDR3 is TGTGCCTGGAGTGTAGGGGGAGGGGAAAAACTGTTTTTT. As protein: CAWSVGGGEKLFF.